This TCR beta chain was documented in a study of shared clonotypes between healthy human individuals (TCRdb year 2020). Regarding the complete study: A few men and two women, aged 18 to 49 years, made up the cohort. For each donor, CD4 naive and CD4 memory were each given three plates, CD8 naive was given two plates, and CD8 memory was given one plate. To estimate repertoire size and how much clonotype sharing occurs between individuals, the study deeply sequenced the blood TCR repertoires of 4 to 6 healthy adults. To increase sequencing depth and limit assay-specific biases, different laboratories used diverse techniques to prepare libraries and sequence TCR repertoires. Between about 0.9 and 10 billion PBMCs per donor were obtained by leukapheresis.

Comment on this clone: What this receptor recognizes is not known. Base qualities were left out, and no much larger clone turns up one base away. Within the sample, other DNA sequences also encode this same CDR3.

CD8 naive samples were CD45RO-negative cells positively selected for CCR7, giving a CD45RA+CCR7+ population that excluded TemRA cells. The donors were healthy, HIV-negative adults with no recently reported acute infections or vaccinations. Every donor was a Caucasian adult living in Nashville, Tennessee, USA. After blood collection by leukapheresis, PBMCs were isolated using Ficoll-Histopaque density gradient centrifugation and then cryopreserved in the vapor phase of liquid nitrogen. Analytical flow cytometry was used to check the purity and quantity of every magnetically sorted T cell population. From each sorted fraction, genomic DNA was isolated and quantified by UV absorbance on a Nanodrop 2000c. The research as a whole found: When a handful of donors were compared, the shared fraction of clonotypes was 5% to 6.5% for naive CD4, approximately 3.5% for naive CD8, about 2.5% for memory CD4, and around 0.4% for memory CD8. Estimated clonotype richness was generally larger for naive than for memory subsets. Clonotypes shared by all four sorted-subset donors showed higher generation probabilities than non-shared clonotypes. Based on pairwise subsampling, the degree of clonotype sharing among donors was expected to be affected by sequencing depth. Rarefaction of sorted-subset datasets indicated incomplete sequencing despite the large sequencing depth. Sampling was restricted to blood, and TCR repertoires in tissues likely differ from the TCR repertoires found in blood. Because the study included a small number of donors, the genetic and exposure-history diversity represented was limited.

TCR CDR3 regions were amplified from genomic DNA by multiplex PCR using the deep immunoSEQ assay. Extracted genomic DNA from each cell subset was distributed evenly across all wells of several immunoSEQ 96-well plates, and each plate was treated as a replicate. For sorted subsets, each replicate PCR was loaded with around 200 ng genomic DNA, equivalent to 30,000 or so T cell genomes. The purified libraries were quantified using a Qubit 3.0 fluorometer, sized with a Bioanalyzer 2100, and then quantified again using the KAPA Library Quantification kit. A separate single-read 150-cycle Illumina NextSeq 550 flow cell was used to sequence each immunoSEQ 96-well plate. For the original study's pipeline: Because only junctional sequences without quality scores were contained in the immunoSEQ output, filtering matching that applied to full-length reads could not be performed. Sequences were annotated with PyIR, a Python wrapper for IgBLAST v1.9, and V/J genes and CDR3 were assigned using IMGT germline references. Reads with weak V/J assignments (E-value above 1e-6), missing CDR3, stop codons, out-of-frame junctions, or ambiguous translated residues were removed. V3J clonotypes were defined as sequences sharing an identical inferred V gene, J gene, and CDR3 amino acid sequence. Percentage overlap between repertoires was calculated by dividing the number of shared unique clonotypes by the size of the smaller repertoire. Three approaches were used to assess repertoire richness: RTK rarefaction, the Chao1 estimator, and Recon v2.1 estimates of unobserved clonotypes. OLGA was used to compute generation probabilities for all TCRbeta clonotypes that the gDNA method yielded from a few donors. TCRdb took this table from immuneACCESS and kept in-frame rearrangements with V and J called. Such tables lack part of the clones; where checked against another copy, unresolved V genes explain under half of the gap, and the rest is unexplained. The DNA was the basis for D and trimming; V, J and clone size are from that table. Present in this sample are approximately 840,000 clones, about 97% of which were seen just once. Approximately 0.2% of the sample goes to the ten largest clones.

CDR1 and CDR2, looked up from the germline V gene (reference sequence), are DFQATT and SNEGSKA. The CDR3 holds 11 amino acids from the cysteine to the phenylalanine. Just CDR3 DNA is preserved here, 33 bases in frame from base 1. V is pared back by 0 bases and J by 3 bases, with 3 bases lying between the germline termini. This sequence originates from a man aged 30 to 45 in good health. The sequencing sample was made of naive CD8+ T cells sorted from blood. The cell subset or site label here, explained by the study, means: CD45RA+CCR7+. The V and J segments used are TRBV20-1 and TRBJ2-7, with the D gene not confidently named. CDR3 loop: CSARENYEQYF. The DNA is as follows: TGCAGTGCTAGAGAAAACTACGAGCAGTACTTC.